Presented here are 9 T cell receptor beta chains from one specimen sequenced in a study of graft-versus-host responses after intestinal transplantation. Assay used: immunoSEQ multiplex PCR; TCRdb lists only in-frame clones, some missing. Of 15,000 to 20,000 clones listed, approximately 39% are singletons. The sample was alloreactive CD4+ T cells from a mixed lymphocyte reaction culture, taken before transplantation. Described subset: CFSE-low proliferating T cells sorted from approximately six-day pre-transplant mixed lymphocyte reaction (GvH or HvG direction). These receptors all stem from a human patient who was an organ donor for intestinal transplantation.

This clone appeared once. V and J are TRBV27 and TRBJ1-2; 10 bases align to TRBD1. This CDR3 has 14 amino acids. The V segment lost 5 bases and the J segment 2 bases; nucleotides outside the gene matches: 2. Germline V CDR1 and CDR2: MNHEY, SMNVEV (reference sequence). The CDR3 sequence: CASSMGQGNYGYTF. CDR3 in DNA: TGTGCCAGCAGTATGGGACAGGGGAACTATGGCTACACCTTC.

The rearrangement uses TRBV11-3 and TRBJ2-1, with 7 bases identical to TRBD2. CDR1 is SGHNT, CDR2 YENEEA, per germline. The J segment lost 14 bases and the V segment lost 5 bases, leaving 6 bases of the junction unmatched. This CDR3 has 11 amino acids. The CDR3 spells CASSRGSREFF. The CDR3 DNA follows: TGTGCCAGCAGCCGCGGGAGTCGGGAGTTCTTC. The variable domain in full, completed from reference TRBV11-3 and TRBJ2-1, reads EAGVVQSPRYKIIEKKQPVAFWCNPISGHNTLYWYLQNLGQGPELLIRYENEEAVDDSQLPKDRFSAERLKGVDSTLKIQPAELGDSAVYLCASSRGSREFFGPGTRLTVL.

This clone turned up a few times. The V call is TRBV11-3, the J call TRBJ2-7; the D is unclear. The V gene's germline CDR1 is SGHNT and CDR2 YENEEA. Trimming took 5 bases from V and 7 from J, leaving 15 bases between them. This CDR3 has 13 amino acids. CDR3: CASSASPQLEQYF. In DNA, the CDR3 is TGTGCCAGCAGCGCCTCCCCCCAGCTAGAGCAGTACTTC.

This clone is medium-sized (0.01 to 0.1%) in the sample. This chain links TRBV4-3 with TRBJ1-2, with D perhaps matching TRBD1 (5 bases). CDR1 LGHNA and CDR2 YSLEER come from the germline V gene. The CDR3 length is 14 residues. V lost 0 bases to trimming and J lost 2 bases, with 7 bases between them. The CDR3 spells CASSQDYRNYGYTF. The DNA of the CDR3 is TGCGCCAGCAGCCAAGATTACAGGAACTATGGCTACACCTTC.

The chain carries TRBV27 and TRBJ2-3; possible D gene TRBD1, 5 bases. Germline CDR1 is MNHEY and CDR2 is SMNVEV (reference sequence). V lost 4 bases, J lost 0 bases, and 11 bases lay in between. This CDR3 region has 15 residues. CDR3 region: CASSYRFFSTDTQYF. The CDR3 DNA reads TGTGCCAGCAGTTACAGGTTTTTTAGCACAGATACGCAGTATTTT.

V is TRBV5-4 and J is TRBJ2-7; D unresolved. Germline V gene lookup returns CDR1 SGHNT and CDR2 YYREEE (reference sequence). The CDR3 is made up of 12 amino acids. Trimming removed 0 bases from V and 3 bases from J, with 4 bases in between. Here the CDR3 reads CASSLGGYEQYF. The DNA for the CDR3 is TGTGCCAGCAGCTTGGGGGGCTACGAGCAGTACTTC.

The genes are TRBV5-1 and TRBJ2-5, with D maybe TRBD2 (5 bases). The CDR3 runs 13 residues. Deletions cut 4 bases from V and 6 bases from J, with 13 bases between. Germline V gene lookup returns CDR1 SGHRS and CDR2 YFSETQ. The CDR3 DNA reads TGCGCCAGCAGCCGTACTAGTACTAAGACCCAGTACTTC. This codes for CASSRTSTKTQYF.

The rearrangement uses TRBV7-2 and TRBJ1-2, with 7 bases lining up with TRBD1. The V segment lost 5 bases and the J segment 4 bases; nucleotides outside the gene matches: 7. This CDR3 contains 14 residues. The V gene's germline CDR1 is SGHTA and CDR2 FQGNSA. CDR3 sequence (DNA): TGTGCCAGCAGCCTTCGACAGGGTAGCTATGGCTACACCTTC. It translates to CASSLRQGSYGYTF.

The chain combines TRBV5-1 with TRBJ2-1, with 7 bases lining up with TRBD2. With V trimmed by 0 bases and J by 4 bases, 13 bases remained unmatched. Germline loops: CDR1 SGHRS, CDR2 YFSETQ. This CDR3 is 18 amino acids long. The CDR3 DNA reads TGCGCCAGCAGCTTGGGAGCCGGCGGGAGTCCCCTTTACAATGAGCAGTTCTTC. Translation gives CASSLGAGGSPLYNEQFF.